This T cell receptor (beta chain) is from a study of cytomegalovirus exposure and HLA in healthy donors. This CDR3 comprises 15 residues. The V and J ends lost 7 bases and 2 bases respectively, with 17 bases between them. Per the germline V gene, CDR1 is LNHDA and CDR2 is SQIVND (reference sequence). With 60 Vbeta and 13 Jbeta primers, the PCR was carried out. Source study methods: Later work found approximately 80 million unique TCR beta chains, with 9.5 million to 11 million shared. Data came from immunoSEQ multiplex PCR; TCRdb stores just in-frame clones and leaves some out. Clone size and V and J calls were adopted from that table, with D and trimming inferred from the DNA. The sample lists 90,000 to 120,000 clones, about 79% occurring once.

The chain combines TRBV19 with TRBJ1-1; D remains unclear. The source of this sequence is a female donor in good health and CMV-seropositive. Sequencing used PBMCs. CDR3 sequence reads: CASTQPSGSNTEAFF. The CDR3 region has the DNA TGTGCCAGTACCCAACCGTCGGGATCTAACACTGAAGCTTTCTTT.